This T cell receptor (beta chain) was observed in a study of blood T cell repertoires in COVID-19. About the study: T cells, B-cell-depleted T cells, or PBMCs provided the cDNA or gDNA that served as material.

The trim removed 4 bases at V and 7 bases at J, leaving 5 bases unmatched. The germline V gene has CDR1 MNHEY and CDR2 SVGAGI. CDR3 size: 15 residues. The data were produced by immunoSEQ multiplex PCR, yet TCRdb's version contains in-frame clones alone and is incomplete. This table has 160,000 or so clones, roughly nine tenths appearing once. The sequenced sample consisted of peripheral blood. The J gene is TRBJ1-6, the V gene TRBV6-5; TRBD1 matches 9 bases. This TCR was recovered from a man between 60 and 70 years old with active or convalescent COVID-19. The CDR3 sequence is CASSSGQGANSPLHF. CDR3 DNA sequence: TGTGCCAGCAGTTCGGGACAGGGCGCCAATTCACCCCTCCACTTT.